This TCR beta chain was observed in a study of cytomegalovirus exposure and HLA in healthy donors. In the PCR, 60 Vbeta and 13 Jbeta primers were used. Produced via immunoSEQ multiplex PCR; TCRdb's table is partial and in-frame only. The sample contains about 120,000 clones, 67% of which appear only once. The germline CDR1 and CDR2 sequences are GTSNPN and SVGIG (reference sequence). V lost 0 bases and J 5 bases, leaving 19 bases between the germline ends. The CDR3 has 16 amino acids. The sequence was collected from a man aged 18 to 30 in good health and CMV-seropositive. The rearrangement joins TRBV30 to TRBJ1-1; D possibly corresponds to TRBD1 (5 bases). Input material: PBMCs. Written as DNA, the CDR3 is TGTGCCTGGAGTGTGGGGGGGAGGTCGATGAGGACTGAAGCTTTCTTT. Protein product: CAWSVGGRSMRTEAFF.